Following are 4 T cell receptor beta chains from one sample sequenced in a study of cytomegalovirus exposure and HLA in healthy donors. This PCR relied on a set of 60 Vbeta primers and 13 Jbeta primers. Only in-frame clones appear in the TCRdb table, and some are missing; sequencing was by immunoSEQ multiplex PCR. The repertoire holds fewer than 110,000 clones, with 60% to 70% as singletons. The sequenced sample was PBMCs. Source of these receptors: a woman aged 45 to 65 in good health and CMV-seronegative.

CDR3 amino acids: CASSSPDWGQLYGYTF. The CDR3 bases are TGTGCCAGCAGTTCCCCAGATTGGGGACAGCTCTATGGCTACACCTTC. The chain couples TRBV28 to TRBJ1-2; 7 positions agree with TRBD1. The V gene's germline CDR1 is MDHEN and CDR2 SYDVKM. V shed 4 bases and J 4 bases; nucleotides not matched to a gene: 12. The CDR3 is made up of 16 amino acids.

This chain connects TRBV5-1 to TRBJ2-1, with 10 bases identical to TRBD2. Losses at the gene ends were 5 bases for V and 9 bases for J; bases not matched to a gene: 8. CDR3 length: 14 amino acids. Germline V gene data show CDR1 as SGHRS and CDR2 as YFSETQ. The CDR3 coding sequence is TGCGCCAGCAGACTACTAGCGGGGTCGTTTGAGCAGTTCTTC. Its translation is CASRLLAGSFEQFF.

For this clone: An end of the junction does not agree with germline; a read error may underlie this. Other nucleotide sequences from this sample produce the same CDR3. The chain recombines TRBV27 with TRBJ1-5; TRBD1 aligns across 7 bases. The CDR3 runs 15 residues. CDR1 is MNHEY, CDR2 SMNVEV, per germline (reference sequence). CDR3 in amino acids: CASSFSTGLNQPQHF. For the CDR3, the DNA is TGTGCCAGCAGTTTTTCGACAGGGCTTAATCAGCCCCAGCATTTC.

The V and J genes are TRBV11-2 and TRBJ1-1; D is uncertain. From germline, CDR1 is SGHAT and CDR2 FQNNGV. The V end lost 4 bases, the J end lost 5 bases, and 20 bases lay between the germline ends. This CDR3 contains 16 residues. The CDR3 DNA is TGTGCCAGCAGCTCATTCCGGGCAGGAGGGATTACTGAAGCTTTCTTT. Translating it yields CASSSFRAGGITEAFF.